This T cell receptor beta chain was captured by sequencing in a study of T cells after yellow fever vaccination. Looking at the study overall: Low-cell-number fractions were prepared with SMART-Seq v4 Ultra Low Input.

This clonotype came up many times. The target antigen is unknown. V lost 5 bases to trimming and J lost 3 bases, with 17 bases between them. This CDR3 region has 14 residues. The germline V gene has CDR1 SQVTM and CDR2 ANQGSEA. Whole-study results and caveats: After the booster, nearly 98% of CD4 and around nine tenths of CD8 primary-response clones were re-detected. The presence of abundant clonotypes contaminating from the bulk population was possible in FACS-sorted repertoires.

Researchers made TCR cDNA using 5'RACE template switching, and this step added a universal primer site and UMIs. From the 5' RACE reads, TCRdb called clonotypes with MiXCR, one entry per CDR3 protein. Of more than 120,000 distinct CDR3 sequences in the sample, roughly 8.2% were seen once. Sequenced material: CD4+ T cells sorted from PBMCs, taken 5 days after the yellow fever booster vaccination. The sequence was collected from a man aged 30 to 39 who received the YFV17D yellow fever vaccine. This rearrangement joins TRBV29-1 to TRBJ2-7; the D is unclear. The CDR3 loop is CSVSPSVGYYEQYF. CDR3 coding DNA: TGCAGCGTTTCGCCGTCGGTCGGATACTACGAGCAGTACTTC.